These 27 T cell receptor beta chains came from one sample sequenced in a study of CD8+ T cells in alopecia areata. Extracted RNA was reverse transcribed into cDNA, the sequencing template. Measured with immunoSEQ multiplex PCR; TCRdb has only the in-frame clones, and not every one. This sample has 170,000 or so clones; about 60% occur once, and the top ten carry roughly 15%. This sample comprised CD4+ T cells sorted from blood, obtained at week 0. Receptor source: a human donor with alopecia areata.

V usage is TRBV29-1 and J usage is TRBJ1-2, with D unclear. This CDR3 comprises 12 residues. V gave up 4 bases and J gave up 4 bases, with 10 bases separating them. CDR1 is SQVTM and CDR2 is ANQGSEA in the germline V gene. The CDR3: CSVVGQTYGYTF. The CDR3 nucleotides are TGCAGCGTTGTTGGGCAGACCTATGGCTACACCTTC.

This rearrangement joins TRBV29-1 to TRBJ2-5; no firm D call. The CDR3 is 14 residues long. V dropped 4 bases and J dropped 0 bases, with 12 bases sitting between them. In germline, CDR1 is SQVTM, CDR2 ANQGSEA. In nucleotides, the CDR3 is TGCAGCGTTGTATGGCTGGGGTACCAAGAGACCCAGTACTTC. It yields the protein CSVVWLGYQETQYF.

The sample holds a few counts of this clone. J is TRBJ2-5 and V is TRBV5-6, with a weak D call TRBD1 (6 bases). V was pared by 4 bases and J by 2 bases, with 18 bases between. Germline V CDR1 and CDR2: SGHDT, YYEEEE. The CDR3 is 16 amino acids. The CDR3 DNA sequence: TGTGCCAGCAGCCCCGTGGGCCAAGGGGGACAAGAGACCCAGTACTTC. This sequence encodes CASSPVGQGGQETQYF.

The rearrangement uses TRBV29-1 and TRBJ2-7, with 9 bases that match TRBD1. Trimming removed 5 bases from V and 0 bases from J; junction bases left unmatched: 5. Germline V gene data show CDR1 as SQVTM and CDR2 as ANQGSEA. The CDR3 has 14 residues. In nucleotides, the CDR3 is TGCAGCGTTACGGGACAGGGAAGCTCCTACGAGCAGTACTTC. The encoded protein is CSVTGQGSSYEQYF.

This clone was counted between two and nine times. V gene TRBV29-1 combines with J gene TRBJ2-5; a weak D match, TRBD2 (6 bases). With 4 bases removed from V and 2 bases from J, the gap between germline ends came to 23 bases. Germline V gene data show CDR1 as SQVTM and CDR2 as ANQGSEA. The CDR3 sequence is 17 residues long. CDR3 sequence (DNA): TGCAGCGTTGTCCCTCTACCTCACGGAGGGTGGCAAGAGACCCAGTACTTC. Translating it yields CSVVPLPHGGWQETQYF. Together with reference TRBV29-1 and TRBJ2-5, the CDR3 gives the full variable domain: SAVISQKPSRDICQRGTSLTIQCQVDSQVTMMFWYRQQPGQSLTLIATANQGSEATYESGFVIDKFPISRPNLTFSTLTVSNMSPEDSSIYLCSVVPLPHGGWQETQYFGPGTRLLVL.

This clone was recorded once. In DNA form, the CDR3 reads TGTGCCTGGGGTAGGGTCACGAACACCGGGGAGCTGTTTTTT. Encoded protein: CAWGRVTNTGELFF. This chain joins TRBV30 and TRBJ2-2; no clear D gene. Germline-derived CDR1 and CDR2 are GTSNPN and SVGIG (reference sequence). V was shortened by 5 bases and J by 0 bases, with 10 bases between the two germline ends. This CDR3 is 14 amino acids long.

V gene TRBV27 combines with J gene TRBJ2-3; 7 bases are a match to TRBD1. The length of the CDR3 is 14 residues. CDR1 is MNHEY, CDR2 SMNVEV, per germline (reference sequence). The junction had 6 bases not matched to a gene; V was cut back by 7 bases and J by 2 bases. CDR3 sequence reads: CASNKQGITDTQYF. The CDR3 DNA reads TGTGCCAGCAATAAACAGGGGATCACAGATACGCAGTATTTT.

This clone was seen a few times. This sequence joins TRBV4-2 and TRBJ1-4; D not resolved. Germline lookup yields CDR1 LGHNA and CDR2 YNFKEQ. V was pared by 0 bases and J by 2 bases, with 7 bases between. This CDR3 has 15 residues. The CDR3 nucleotides read TGTGCCAGCAGCCAAGAGAGTGGGACTAATGAAAAACTGTTTTTT. This sequence encodes CASSQESGTNEKLFF.

J is TRBJ1-6 and V is TRBV19; 8 bases line up with TRBD1. The CDR3 is 15 residues long. V shed 5 bases and J 16 bases; nucleotides not matched to a gene: 16. Germline-derived CDR1 and CDR2 are LNHDA and SQIVND (reference sequence). The CDR3 DNA reads TGTGCCAGTAGTCCACGCCACGGACAGGGCGGAGATCTCCACTTT. The encoded protein is CASSPRHGQGGDLHF.

This rearrangement joins TRBV9 to TRBJ1-2; TRBD1 is a possible D gene (5 bases). V gave up 0 bases and J gave up 8 bases, with 8 bases separating them. CDR3 length equals 12 residues. Germline V gives CDR1 SGDLS, CDR2 YYNGEE. This chain's CDR3 is CASSVVAGGYTF. CDR3 bases: TGTGCCAGCAGCGTAGTTGCAGGGGGCTACACCTTC.

V usage is TRBV6-5 and J usage is TRBJ2-5; weak D call: TRBD2 (6 bases). With 6 bases removed from V and 1 base from J, the gap between germline ends came to 12 bases. This CDR3 has 14 residues. CDR1 is MNHEY, CDR2 SVGAGI, per germline. CDR3 amino acids: CASSLYGGQETQYF. The CDR3 bases are TGTGCCAGCAGCCTTTACGGGGGCCAAGAGACCCAGTACTTC.

This chain links TRBV29-1 with TRBJ1-1; D remains unclear. Germline values: CDR1 SQVTM, CDR2 ANQGSEA. V lost 6 bases and J 4 bases, leaving 12 bases between the germline ends. The CDR3 spans 12 residues. CDR3 sequence reads: CSVTVVGTEAFF. The CDR3 bases are TGCAGCGTAACCGTAGTGGGCACTGAAGCTTTCTTT. Supplemented by reference TRBV29-1 and TRBJ1-1, the full variable domain reads SAVISQKPSRDICQRGTSLTIQCQVDSQVTMMFWYRQQPGQSLTLIATANQGSEATYESGFVIDKFPISRPNLTFSTLTVSNMSPEDSSIYLCSVTVVGTEAFFGQGTRLTVV.

This chain uses TRBV30 with TRBJ1-1; D remains ambiguous. V dropped 2 bases and J dropped 10 bases, with 11 bases sitting between them. Germline V lookup: CDR1 GTSNPN, CDR2 SVGIG (reference sequence). This CDR3 has 11 residues. The CDR3 here is CAWSSGGGAFF. Here the CDR3 DNA reads TGTGCCTGGAGTTCGGGCGGCGGAGCTTTCTTT.

The rearrangement joins TRBV29-1 to TRBJ2-3; TRBD1 agrees at 8 bases. The CDR3 runs 13 residues. CDR1 SQVTM and CDR2 ANQGSEA come from the germline V gene. V trimming: 3 bases; J trimming: 2 bases; junction bases outside the gene matches: 1. This CDR3 is CSVDRGPTDTQYF. CDR3 nucleotide sequence: TGCAGCGTTGACAGGGGGCCCACAGATACGCAGTATTTT.

CDR3 nucleotides: TGTGCCAGCAGCCAAGCTCGTGGAGATGAAAAACTGTTTTTT. Amino acid sequence: CASSQARGDEKLFF. The rearrangement uses TRBV4-2 and TRBJ1-4; D is unresolved. Trimming left V 1 base short and J 6 bases short, with 9 bases between. The CDR3 extends over 14 amino acids. CDR1 and CDR2 (germline): LGHNA, YNFKEQ.

The V and J genes are TRBV29-1 and TRBJ2-3, with D perhaps given as TRBD1 or TRBD2 (5 bases each). V gave up 0 bases and J gave up 1 base, with 8 bases separating them. CDR3 length: 14 amino acids. The germline V gene has CDR1 SQVTM and CDR2 ANQGSEA. The CDR3 DNA reads as TGCAGCGTTGAAGAGGGGGACGGCACAGATACGCAGTATTTT. It is translated as CSVEEGDGTDTQYF.

Turning to this clone: A junction end diverges from the germline sequence, so it may reflect a read error. This sequence joins TRBV19 and TRBJ2-7, with D perhaps given as TRBD1 or TRBD2 (6 bases each). The germline CDR1 and CDR2 sequences are LNHDA and SQIVND (reference sequence). The CDR3 has 15 residues. The CDR3 loop is CTSSIAAGAPYEQYF. The CDR3 nucleotides read TGTACCAGTAGTATAGCGGCAGGGGCTCCCTACGAGCAGTACTTC.

The J gene is TRBJ2-3, the V gene TRBV6-5, with a possible D match to TRBD1 (6 bases). With 5 bases removed from V and 4 bases from J, the gap between germline ends came to 13 bases. This CDR3 region has 14 residues. Germline V gene sequence: CDR1 MNHEY, CDR2 SVGAGI. The CDR3: CASSQGHKSDTQYF. The CDR3 region has the DNA TGTGCCAGCAGTCAGGGGCATAAGTCAGATACGCAGTATTTT.

The CDR3 sequence: CASSVGGGAGANVLTF. CDR3 coding DNA: TGTGCCAGCAGCGTAGGAGGGGGCGCTGGGGCCAACGTCCTGACTTTC. The chain is built from TRBV9 and TRBJ2-6; 7 positions agree with TRBD1. Germline loops: CDR1 SGDLS, CDR2 YYNGEE. After removal of 0 bases from V and 2 bases from J, the junction contained 2 bases not matched to a gene. This CDR3 has 16 amino acids.

This CDR3 reads CASSIVEGYEAFF. The CDR3 DNA is TGTGCCAGTAGTATAGTTGAGGGCTACGAAGCTTTCTTT. This rearrangement joins TRBV19 to TRBJ1-1; the D is unclear. The V gene lost 1 base and the J gene lost 8 bases, with 11 bases spanning the gap. There are 13 residues in the CDR3. Germline V gene data show CDR1 as LNHDA and CDR2 as SQIVND (reference sequence).

This clone is a singleton in its sample. J is TRBJ1-2 and V is TRBV30; D remains ambiguous. There are 11 residues in the CDR3. V was trimmed by 1 base and J by 8 bases, leaving 8 bases between them. Per germline, CDR1 GTSNPN and CDR2 SVGIG (reference sequence). CDR3 DNA: TGTGCCTGGAGTGGGTTCAGAGGCTACACCTTC. It translates to CAWSGFRGYTF.

This chain joins TRBV6-5 and TRBJ1-2; maybe TRBD1 (6 bases). CDR1 MNHEY and CDR2 SVGAGI come from the germline V gene. The CDR3 runs to 15 residues. Trimming stripped 4 bases from V and 3 bases from J, with 15 bases between. The CDR3 reads CASSSWASGDYGYTF. For the CDR3, the DNA is TGTGCCAGCAGTTCCTGGGCTTCAGGGGACTATGGCTACACCTTC.

This clone turned up a few times. The chain employs TRBV19 and TRBJ2-2, with D unclear. The CDR3 loop spans 14 amino acids. The V gene's germline CDR1 is LNHDA and CDR2 SQIVND (reference sequence). V shed 4 bases and J shed 3 bases, with 9 bases lying between them. CDR3 protein: CASSRLGDTGELFF. The DNA for the CDR3 is TGTGCCAGTAGTAGGTTGGGCGACACCGGGGAGCTGTTTTTT.

This chain joins TRBV29-1 and TRBJ1-3; TRBD1 is a possible D gene (5 bases). CDR1 SQVTM and CDR2 ANQGSEA come from the germline V gene. CDR3 length equals 13 residues. The V gene lost 7 bases and the J gene lost 4 bases, with 14 bases spanning the gap. The CDR3 reads CSGTGTQGNTIYF. CDR3 sequence (DNA): TGCAGCGGGACCGGGACCCAAGGAAACACCATATATTTT.

This clone has more than one count but fewer than ten. The chain links TRBV29-1 to TRBJ2-1; 7 nucleotides match TRBD2. Germline V lookup: CDR1 SQVTM, CDR2 ANQGSEA. The CDR3 is 14 amino acids. Germline trimming cut 4 bases from V and 3 bases from J; bases unmatched to any gene: 6. Written as DNA, the CDR3 is TGCAGCGTTGGCCACGGGAGGTACTACAATGAGCAGTTCTTC. As protein: CSVGHGRYYNEQFF.

This clone was found a few times. The chain's CDR3 is CSVGSRTNQPQHF. The CDR3, as DNA: TGCAGCGTTGGGAGCAGGACGAATCAGCCCCAGCATTTT. The rearrangement joins TRBV29-1 to TRBJ1-5; D is ambiguous. Germline CDR1 reads SQVTM; CDR2 reads ANQGSEA. Between the trimmed V and J ends, which lost 4 bases and 4 bases, there was a span of 11 bases. The CDR3 is made up of 13 amino acids.

This clone was seen once. V is TRBV6-5 and J is TRBJ2-5, with D possibly being TRBD1 (5 bases). Trimming stripped 5 bases from V and 0 bases from J, with 13 bases between. This CDR3 region has 15 residues. Germline V gene data show CDR1 as MNHEY and CDR2 as SVGAGI. The CDR3 protein is CASSNHDSNQETQYF. The CDR3 nucleotides are TGTGCCAGCAGTAACCATGACAGCAACCAAGAGACCCAGTACTTC.